This TCR beta chain derives from a study of cytomegalovirus exposure and HLA in healthy donors. Germline trimming cut 2 bases from V and 4 bases from J; bases unmatched to any gene: 4. The CDR3 sequence is 14 residues long. Germline CDR1 is MNHEY and CDR2 is SVGAGI. The study ran its PCR with 60 Vbeta and 13 Jbeta primers. Assay used: immunoSEQ multiplex PCR; TCRdb lists only in-frame clones, some missing. The table includes 85,000 to 100,000 clones, roughly 83% detected once. Of note for this clone: Within the sample, other DNA sequences also encode this same CDR3.

The receptor's source is a male donor in good health and CMV-seropositive. V is TRBV6-5 and J is TRBJ2-7; 8 nucleotides align to TRBD1. Sequenced: PBMCs. CDR3 sequence: CASSYGQGAYEQYF. The CDR3 nucleotides read TGTGCCAGCAGTTACGGGCAGGGGGCGTACGAGCAGTACTTC.